This is a list of T cell receptor beta chains from one sample in a study of metastatic and nonmetastatic thyroid tumors. TCRdb re-called clones via MiXCR from the PCR reads. Here the sample spans some 20,000 clones, roughly a third being singletons. Sequencing was carried out using tumor tissue. These receptors originate from a female donor with papillary thyroid cancer or a benign thyroid nodule (not recorded which). Some clones in this sample may be carry-over from other donors' samples. CDR3s include the opening cysteine and the closing phenylalanine or tryptophan. The order of the fields is V gene, clone size, J gene, CDR3 protein. The size entry is marked missing in some rows and otherwise reads once, few, many or a size class.

V: TRBV5-1; size: once; J: TRBJ2-7; CDR3: CASSLGGDPYEQYF
V: TRBV4-1; size: -; J: TRBJ1-5; CDR3: CASSQKTGPNQPQHF
V: TRBV28; size: -; J: TRBJ2-5; CDR3: CASQTGLVTETQYF
V: TRBV6-1; size: -; J: TRBJ1-2; CDR3: CASSPGPGYGYTF
V: TRBV6-2/TRBV6-3; size: few; J: TRBJ1-1; CDR3: CASTQGTEAFF
V: TRBV20-1; size: few; J: TRBJ2-2; CDR3: CSASRDSNTGELFF
V: TRBV20-1; size: -; J: TRBJ1-3; CDR3: CSARWKRNTIYF
V: TRBV27; size: -; J: TRBJ2-6; CDR3: CASSLSWTGISGANVLTF
V: TRBV4-1; size: -; J: TRBJ2-1; CDR3: CASSQPRLVRSYNEQFF
V: TRBV12-3/TRBV12-4; size: few; J: TRBJ2-3; CDR3: CASSLAFLSTQYF
V: TRBV4-1; size: -; J: TRBJ2-7; CDR3: CASSLTRGVGEQYF
V: TRBV6-1; size: large; J: TRBJ2-7; CDR3: CASRGGSYEQYF
V: TRBV7-6; size: -; J: TRBJ2-7; CDR3: CASSPMTGCFYEQYF
V: TRBV11-2; size: -; J: TRBJ2-7; CDR3: CASSTGSSYEQYF
V: TRBV12-3/TRBV12-4; size: few; J: TRBJ1-6; CDR3: CASSFGGQGNNSPLHF